Listed below are T cell receptor beta chains from one sample, sequenced in a study of tumor and adjacent non-tumor tissue in lung cancer. From the multiplex PCR reads, TCRdb called clonotypes with MiXCR, one entry per CDR3 protein. The data contain roughly 48,000 distinct CDR3 sequences, 64% of them singletons. Sample: distant non-tumor lung tissue. These receptors were collected from an older woman with non-small cell lung cancer. The CDR3 runs from the conserved cysteine through the conserved F or W. The D gene is left open where the match is weak. Not all rows give a size; the values are once, few, many and, for expanded clones, a class.

d_gene: -; v_gene: TRBV6-2/TRBV6-3; abundance: once; j_gene: TRBJ2-2; CDR3aa: CAISGTFNTWELFF; CDR3nt: TGTGCCATCTCCGGGACCTTCAACACCTGGGAGCTGTTTTTT
d_gene: -; v_gene: TRBV20-1; abundance: many; j_gene: TRBJ1-1; CDR3aa: CSATSGTPVQGRAYTEAFF; CDR3nt: TGCAGTGCTACTAGCGGGACTCCCGTTCAGGGACGAGCATACACTGAAGCTTTCTTT
d_gene: TRBD1; v_gene: TRBV6-5; abundance: -; j_gene: TRBJ1-6; CDR3aa: CASSYSRTGVSSLHF; CDR3nt: TGTGCCAGCAGTTACTCGCGGACAGGTGTTTCATCGCTCCACTTT
d_gene: TRBD2; v_gene: TRBV4-1; abundance: few; j_gene: TRBJ2-1; CDR3aa: CASSQGGISREIYHEQFF; CDR3nt: TGCGCCAGCAGCCAAGGAGGTATATCGCGGGAGATCTACCATGAGCAGTTCTTC
d_gene: -; v_gene: TRBV20-1; abundance: many; j_gene: TRBJ2-3; CDR3aa: CSAPEGYSSTDTQYF; CDR3nt: TGCAGTGCCCCCGAGGGGTACTCTAGCACAGATACGCAGTATTTT
d_gene: -; v_gene: TRBV12-3/TRBV12-4; abundance: many; j_gene: TRBJ1-5; CDR3aa: CAISSGAWSQPQHF; CDR3nt: TGTGCCATCAGTTCTGGGGCCTGGAGTCAGCCCCAGCATTTT
d_gene: TRBD1; v_gene: TRBV28; abundance: -; j_gene: TRBJ2-7; CDR3aa: CASSRGDRVDEQYF; CDR3nt: TGTGCCAGCAGTCGCGGGGACAGGGTTGATGAGCAGTACTTC
d_gene: -; v_gene: TRBV10-2; abundance: -; j_gene: TRBJ1-1; CDR3aa: CASSEMSTLNTEAFF; CDR3nt: TGCGCTAGCAGTGAGATGAGCACTCTGAACACTGAAGCTTTCTTT
d_gene: -; v_gene: TRBV28; abundance: many; j_gene: TRBJ2-1; CDR3aa: CASRHGYNEQFF; CDR3nt: TGTGCCAGCAGACATGGGTACAATGAGCAGTTCTTC
d_gene: -; v_gene: TRBV11-3; abundance: -; j_gene: TRBJ2-1; CDR3aa: CASSFDTRISGEQFF; CDR3nt: TGTGCCAGCAGCTTCGACACTCGGATTAGCGGCGAACAGTTCTTC
d_gene: -; v_gene: TRBV30; abundance: -; j_gene: TRBJ1-2; CDR3aa: CAWGVTANYDYTF; CDR3nt: TGTGCCTGGGGTGTAACTGCTAACTATGACTACACCTTC
d_gene: -; v_gene: TRBV28; abundance: -; j_gene: TRBJ2-1; CDR3aa: CASSFSGERRNEQFF; CDR3nt: TGTGCCAGCAGTTTTTCTGGCGAGAGGAGGAATGAGCAGTTCTTC
d_gene: TRBD2; v_gene: TRBV20-1; abundance: -; j_gene: TRBJ2-1; CDR3aa: CSAVPPGLEVNEQFF; CDR3nt: TGCAGTGCTGTACCCCCGGGACTAGAGGTGAATGAGCAGTTCTTC
d_gene: TRBD1; v_gene: TRBV11-1; abundance: once; j_gene: TRBJ1-3; CDR3aa: CVSSLWTGRSGNTIYF; CDR3nt: TGTGTCAGCAGCCTATGGACAGGGCGATCTGGGAACACCATATATTTT
d_gene: TRBD2; v_gene: TRBV5-1; abundance: few; j_gene: TRBJ2-7; CDR3aa: CASSLLSSGVMYEQYF; CDR3nt: TGCGCCAGCAGCTTGCTCTCTAGCGGGGTCATGTACGAGCAGTACTTC
d_gene: -; v_gene: TRBV10-2; abundance: few; j_gene: TRBJ1-1; CDR3aa: CASSERSTLNTEAFF; CDR3nt: TGTGCCAGCAGTGAGCGGAGCACCCTGAACACCGAAGCTTTCTTT
d_gene: TRBD2; v_gene: TRBV5-1; abundance: -; j_gene: TRBJ2-7; CDR3aa: CASSLQREGEQYF; CDR3nt: TGCGCCAGCAGCCTCCAGCGGGAGGGTGAGCAGTACTTC
d_gene: -; v_gene: TRBV29-1; abundance: -; j_gene: TRBJ1-1; CDR3aa: CSVVTLTGPIEAFF; CDR3nt: TGCAGCGTTGTTACCCTGACAGGCCCCATTGAAGCTTTCTTT
d_gene: TRBD1; v_gene: TRBV14; abundance: -; j_gene: TRBJ2-4; CDR3aa: CVSSQDRGIAKNIRYF; CDR3nt: TGTGTCAGCAGCCAAGACAGGGGGATTGCCAAAAACATTCGGTACTTC
d_gene: -; v_gene: TRBV6-2/TRBV6-3; abundance: many; j_gene: TRBJ1-5; CDR3aa: CASSIGEASQPQHF; CDR3nt: TGTGCCAGCAGTATAGGGGAGGCCAGCCAGCCCCAGCATTTT
d_gene: -; v_gene: TRBV13; abundance: -; j_gene: TRBJ2-4; CDR3aa: CVSNSPQDSKNIQYF; CDR3nt: TGTGTCAGCAACTCCCCGCAGGATAGCAAAAACATTCAGTACTTC
d_gene: -; v_gene: TRBV21-1; abundance: many; j_gene: TRBJ1-2; CDR3aa: CASSKGGGFVSPIGYTF; CDR3nt: TGTGCCAGCAGCAAGGGGGGCGGATTCGTCTCCCCTATCGGCTACACCTTC